This TCR beta chain was sequenced during a study of Graves' ophthalmopathy and Graves' hyperthyroidism. Investigators amplified TCR beta CDR3 regions from RNA transcripts. An opening RT-PCR round employed HTBI primers and preceded a second-round multiplex PCR. TCRdb re-called the multiplex PCR reads with MiXCR, one entry per CDR3 protein. This table holds around 36,000 distinct CDR3 sequences, approximately 46% found once. This clonotype has ten or more counts. The CDR3 length is 13 residues. Germline-derived CDR1 and CDR2 are SGHTS and YDEGEE. V lost 5 bases, J lost 3 bases, and 4 bases stayed unmatched.

The source is an adult woman with stable Graves' hyperthyroidism. Sequenced sample: peripheral blood. The genes are TRBV5-8 and TRBJ2-7; TRBD1 matches at 8 bases. Written as DNA, the CDR3 is TGTGCCAGCAGTGGGACAGGATACTACGAGCAGTACTTC. Protein product: CASSGTGYYEQYF.